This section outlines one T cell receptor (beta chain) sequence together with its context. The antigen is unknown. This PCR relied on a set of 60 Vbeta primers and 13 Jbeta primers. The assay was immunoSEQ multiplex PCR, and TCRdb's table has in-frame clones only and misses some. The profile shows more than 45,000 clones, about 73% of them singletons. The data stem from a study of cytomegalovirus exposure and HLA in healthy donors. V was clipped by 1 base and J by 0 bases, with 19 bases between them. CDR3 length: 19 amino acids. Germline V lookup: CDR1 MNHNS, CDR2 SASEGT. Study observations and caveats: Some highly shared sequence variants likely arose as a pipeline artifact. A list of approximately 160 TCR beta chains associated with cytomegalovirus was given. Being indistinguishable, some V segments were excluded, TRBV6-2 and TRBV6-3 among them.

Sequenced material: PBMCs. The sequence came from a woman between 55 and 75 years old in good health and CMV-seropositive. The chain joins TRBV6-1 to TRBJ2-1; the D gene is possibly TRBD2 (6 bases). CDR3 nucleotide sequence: TGTGCCAGCAGTGAAGGTTGGGCAGCCCGGGGGAGCTCCTACAATGAGCAGTTCTTC. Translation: CASSEGWAARGSSYNEQFF.